This T cell receptor beta chain was captured in a study of blood T cell repertoires in COVID-19. Study-level background: The United States, Italy and Spain supplied acute and convalescent COVID-19 samples.

CDR1 and CDR2 from the germline V gene are SGHDN and FVKESK. The CDR3 has 18 amino acids. V was trimmed by 4 bases and J by 0 bases, leaving 16 bases between them. TCRdb's table, derived via immunoSEQ multiplex PCR, lists solely in-frame clones and lacks some. The sample gives 55,000 to 65,000 clones, roughly four fifths of which show up once; roughly 12% is in the top ten. Source material: peripheral blood. The clonotype comes from a human donor in a cohort sampled during active COVID-19. V is TRBV14 and J is TRBJ1-6; D possibly corresponds to TRBD1 (5 bases). The CDR3 is CASSPRLGGSSYNSPLHF. CDR3 coding DNA: TGTGCCAGCAGCCCCAGATTGGGGGGAAGCTCCTATAATTCACCCCTCCACTTT.